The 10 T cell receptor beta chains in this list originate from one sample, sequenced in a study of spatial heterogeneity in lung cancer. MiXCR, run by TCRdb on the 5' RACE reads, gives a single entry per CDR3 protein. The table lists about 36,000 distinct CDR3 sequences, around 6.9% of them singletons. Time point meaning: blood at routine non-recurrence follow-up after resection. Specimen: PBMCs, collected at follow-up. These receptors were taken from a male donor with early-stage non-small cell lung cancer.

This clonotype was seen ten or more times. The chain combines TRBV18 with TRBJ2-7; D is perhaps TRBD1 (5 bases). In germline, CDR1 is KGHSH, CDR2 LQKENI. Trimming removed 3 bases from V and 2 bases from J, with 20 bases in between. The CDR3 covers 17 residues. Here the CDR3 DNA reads TGTGCCAGCTCACCTCAAGGGGTGGGGAACAGGACCTACGAGCAGTACTTC. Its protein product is CASSPQGVGNRTYEQYF.

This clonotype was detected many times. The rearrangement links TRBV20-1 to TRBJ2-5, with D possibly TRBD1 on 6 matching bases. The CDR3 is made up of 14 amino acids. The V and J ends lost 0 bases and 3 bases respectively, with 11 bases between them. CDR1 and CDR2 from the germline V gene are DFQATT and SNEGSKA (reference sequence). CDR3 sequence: CSARDLWTEETQYF. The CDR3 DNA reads TGCAGTGCTAGAGATTTGTGGACAGAAGAGACCCAGTACTTC.

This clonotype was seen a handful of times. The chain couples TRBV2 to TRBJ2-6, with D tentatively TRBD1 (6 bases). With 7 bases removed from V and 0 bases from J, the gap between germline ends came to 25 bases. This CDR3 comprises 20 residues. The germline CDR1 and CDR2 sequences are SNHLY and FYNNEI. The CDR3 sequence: CASMGDRLQATVSGANVLTF. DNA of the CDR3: TGTGCCAGCATGGGAGACAGGTTGCAAGCGACTGTCTCTGGGGCCAACGTCCTGACTTTC.

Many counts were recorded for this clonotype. The CDR3 spells CASSQFDGRGDYTF. DNA of the CDR3: TGTGCCAGCAGCCAATTCGACGGGCGGGGAGACTACACCTTC. The chain joins TRBV3-1 to TRBJ1-2, with D unclear. CDR3 size: 14 residues. CDR1 is LGHDT, CDR2 YNNKEL, per germline (reference sequence). With 2 bases removed from V and 10 bases from J, the gap between germline ends came to 17 bases.

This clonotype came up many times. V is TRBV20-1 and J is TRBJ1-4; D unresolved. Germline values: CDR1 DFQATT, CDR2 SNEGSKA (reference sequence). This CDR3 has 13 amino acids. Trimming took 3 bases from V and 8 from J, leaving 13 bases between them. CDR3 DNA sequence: TGCAGTGCTAGTGTAGGTGTCTTAGAAAAACTGTTTTTT. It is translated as CSASVGVLEKLFF.

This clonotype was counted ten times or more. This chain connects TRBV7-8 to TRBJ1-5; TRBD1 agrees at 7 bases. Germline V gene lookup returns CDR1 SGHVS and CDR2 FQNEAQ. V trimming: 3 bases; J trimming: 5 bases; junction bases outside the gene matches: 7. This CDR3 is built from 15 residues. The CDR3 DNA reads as TGTGCCAGCAGCTTTGGGACAGATTCGTATCAGCCCCAGCATTTT. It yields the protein CASSFGTDSYQPQHF.

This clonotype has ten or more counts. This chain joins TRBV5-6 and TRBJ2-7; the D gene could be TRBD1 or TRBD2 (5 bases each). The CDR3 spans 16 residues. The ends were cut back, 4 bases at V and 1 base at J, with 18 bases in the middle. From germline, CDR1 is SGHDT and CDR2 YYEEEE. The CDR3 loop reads CASSPKRDAYSYEQYF. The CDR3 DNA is TGTGCCAGCAGCCCCAAAAGGGACGCCTATTCCTACGAGCAGTACTTC. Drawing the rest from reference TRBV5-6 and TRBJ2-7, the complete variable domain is DAGVTQSPTHLIKTRGQQVTLRCSPKSGHDTVSWYQQALGQGPQFIFQYYEEEERQRGNFPDRFSGHQFPNYSSELNVNALLLGDSALYLCASSPKRDAYSYEQYFGPGTRLTVT.

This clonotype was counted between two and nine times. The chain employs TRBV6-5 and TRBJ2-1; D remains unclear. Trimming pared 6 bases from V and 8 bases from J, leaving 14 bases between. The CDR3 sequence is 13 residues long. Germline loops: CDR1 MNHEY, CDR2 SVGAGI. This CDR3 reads CASRRDRIDEQFF. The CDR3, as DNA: TGTGCCAGCAGAAGGGATAGAATTGATGAGCAGTTCTTC.

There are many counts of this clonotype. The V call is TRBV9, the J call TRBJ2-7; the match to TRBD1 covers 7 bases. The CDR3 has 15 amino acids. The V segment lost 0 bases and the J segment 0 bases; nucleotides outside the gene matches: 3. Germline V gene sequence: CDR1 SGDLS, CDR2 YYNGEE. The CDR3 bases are TGTGCCAGCAGCGTAGAGGGGGCAAGCTCCTACGAGCAGTACTTC. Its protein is CASSVEGASSYEQYF.

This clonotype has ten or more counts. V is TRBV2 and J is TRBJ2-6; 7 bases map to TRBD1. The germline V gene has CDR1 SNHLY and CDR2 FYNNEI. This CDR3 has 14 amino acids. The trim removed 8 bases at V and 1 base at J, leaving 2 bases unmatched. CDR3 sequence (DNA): TGTGCCAGCGACAGGGTGTCTGGGGCCAACGTCCTGACTTTC. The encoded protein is CASDRVSGANVLTF.